The rows below give T cell receptor beta chains drawn from one sample of a study of T cells in Graves' hyperthyroidism and ophthalmopathy. TCRdb called the multiplex PCR reads again in MiXCR, with one record for every CDR3 protein. Of approximately 330,000 distinct CDR3 sequences listed, about 13% were seen once; the top ten hold about 37%. Sequences were obtained from blood. Every receptor here comes from a woman between 40 and 55 years old with Graves' ophthalmopathy. The CDR3 runs from the conserved cysteine through the conserved F or W. A D gene is named only where the DNA matches it firmly. Part of the rows lack a size; the others show once, few, many or a class for expanded clones.

TRBD1	many	TRBV5-1	TRBJ2-7	TGCGCCAGCAGGGGGACAGGCGGGGTGTCCGAGCAGTACTTC	CASRGTGGVSEQYF
TRBD2	few	TRBV5-4	TRBJ2-5	TGTGCCAGCAGCTTTCTCAAGCGGGGGAGGCGAGAGACCCAGTACTTC	CASSFLKRGRRETQYF
-	few	TRBV7-9	TRBJ2-5	TGTGCCAGCAGCGCCGGGGGGCGGAGAGAGACCCAGTACTTC	CASSAGGRRETQYF
TRBD2	many	TRBV28	TRBJ2-7	TGTGCCAGCACGTCGGGGGGGAGGGTGTACGAGCAGTACTTC	CASTSGGRVYEQYF
TRBD2	few	TRBV13	TRBJ2-7	TGTGCCAGCAGCAGTGAGCGGGAGGAATCCTACGAGCAGTACTTC	CASSSEREESYEQYF
-	few	TRBV28	TRBJ1-6	TGTGCCAGCAGTTTATTCTCCAGGGCCCCTTTTGAGCTCCACTTT	CASSLFSRAPFELHF
-	many	TRBV28	TRBJ2-3	TGTGCCAGTCTGAGGACAGATACGCAGTATTTT	CASLRTDTQYF
TRBD2	-	TRBV10-2	TRBJ2-2	TGCGCCAGCGGGGGGAGGGCAGCGAACACCGGGGAGCTGTTTTTT	CASGGRAANTGELFF
-	many	TRBV5-5	TRBJ1-2	TGTGCCAGCAGCTTAGAAACCGCCTATGGCTACACCTTC	CASSLETAYGYTF
-	few	TRBV6-4	TRBJ2-2	TGTGCCAGCAGTGAGCAGGCGGACGCGAACACCGGGGAGCTGTTTTTT	CASSEQADANTGELFF
TRBD2	few	TRBV3-1	TRBJ2-1	TGTGCCAGCAGCTCCGAGGAATGGCGGGAGGGAAATGAGCAGTTCTTC	CASSSEEWREGNEQFF
-	-	TRBV29-1	TRBJ2-1	TGCAGCGTTTCGAAGAGTGCGAGCGGCAATGAGCAGTTCTTC	CSVSKSASGNEQFF
-	many	TRBV12-3/TRBV12-4	TRBJ1-1	TGTGCCAGCAGTTTAAGGACAGTCGACGCTTTCTTT	CASSLRTVDAFF
TRBD1	many	TRBV2	TRBJ1-6	TGTGCCAGCAGTGAAGAGGGGGCGGCAAACGGTTCACCCCTCCACTTT	CASSEEGAANGSPLHF
TRBD2	many	TRBV12-3/TRBV12-4	TRBJ2-7	TGTGCCAGCAGTCGTCAAACCTTAGCGGGCTCCTACGAGCAGTACTTC	CASSRQTLAGSYEQYF
TRBD1	many	TRBV11-2	TRBJ2-2	TGTGCCAGCAGAGGACAGGGGACCGGGGAGCTGTTTTTT	CASRGQGTGELFF
-	-	TRBV5-1	TRBJ1-1	TGCGCCAGCAGCTTGCCGCTCGGGGGGGACACTGAAGCTTTCTTT	CASSLPLGGDTEAFF
-	many	TRBV29-1	TRBJ2-7	TGCAGCGTCGGACAGAGCTACGAGCAGTACTTC	CSVGQSYEQYF
-	-	TRBV19	TRBJ2-7	TGTGCCAGTAACCCAACCGGGGGCAGCACCTACGAGCAGTACTTC	CASNPTGGSTYEQYF
-	-	TRBV7-9	TRBJ2-6	TGTGCCAGAGACAAGGGAGGTCCTGGCTCTGGGGCCAACGTCCTGACTTTC	CARDKGGPGSGANVLTF
-	many	TRBV2	TRBJ1-2	TGTGCCAGCAGTGGGGGGGAAAACTATGGCTACACCTTC	CASSGGENYGYTF
TRBD2	many	TRBV28	TRBJ2-3	TGTGCCAGCAGTTTAACGACTAGCGGGAGGGCCGAGGATACGCAGTATTTT	CASSLTTSGRAEDTQYF
-	many	TRBV25-1	TRBJ2-7	TGTGCCAGCAGTGGAAGCCTCTCCTACGAGCAGTACTTC	CASSGSLSYEQYF
-	few	TRBV5-6	TRBJ2-5	TGTGCCAGCAGCTTTCTCCAGGCGGAGACCCAGTACTTC	CASSFLQAETQYF
TRBD1	many	TRBV2	TRBJ1-2	TGTGCCAGCAGGAGACAGGGAGACTATGGCTACACCTTC	CASRRQGDYGYTF
-	many	TRBV20-1	TRBJ2-1	TGCAGTGCTACCTCGACTACAAACAATGAGCAGTTCTTC	CSATSTTNNEQFF
TRBD1	few	TRBV6-5	TRBJ2-1	TGTGCCAGCAGTTACCTCTCGGGACAGGGGGCTGTAAATGGGCAGTTCTTC	CASSYLSGQGAVNGQFF
-	many	TRBV7-2	TRBJ1-2	TGTGCCAGCAGCTTAGCCCAGCTTACAGCCTATGGCTACACCTTC	CASSLAQLTAYGYTF
-	-	TRBV30	TRBJ1-6	TGTGCCTGGAGTGCGCAGGGGACTCATAATTCACCCCTCCACTTT	CAWSAQGTHNSPLHF
-	many	TRBV13	TRBJ2-1	TGTGCCAGCAGCCGGACGTGGGATGAGCAGTTCTTC	CASSRTWDEQFF
-	-	TRBV4-2	TRBJ1-6	TGTGCCAGCAGCCAGGGGGTACTGAATTCACCCCTCCACTTT	CASSQGVLNSPLHF
-	many	TRBV14	TRBJ1-2	TGTGCCAGCAGCCAAGCCGACAAGGTTTACTATGGCTACACCTTC	CASSQADKVYYGYTF
TRBD1	few	TRBV20-1	TRBJ2-1	TGCAGTGCTAGACCCCGGGACAGGGTTCCCAATGAGCAGTTCTTC	CSARPRDRVPNEQFF
-	-	TRBV7-9	TRBJ2-2	TGTGCCAGCAGGGTGGGGGTGAACACCGGGGAGCTGTTTTTT	CASRVGVNTGELFF
TRBD1	few	TRBV6-1	TRBJ2-4	TGTGCCAGCAGTGACGGACAGGGGTGGAGACTAGCCAAAAACATTCAGTACTTC	CASSDGQGWRLAKNIQYF
-	once	TRBV6-1	TRBJ1-4	TGTGCCAGCAGTGAAGCCGCGGGGGGGGCAACTAATGAAAAACTGTTTTTT	CASSEAAGGATNEKLFF
-	many	TRBV20-1	TRBJ2-5	TGCAGTGCTAGAGATCGGGAGACCCAGTACTTC	CSARDRETQYF
TRBD2	many	TRBV12-3/TRBV12-4	TRBJ2-3	TGTGCCAGCAGTTCAAGCGGGGGGCAGCTGGGGACGCAGTATTTT	CASSSSGGQLGTQYF
TRBD1	many	TRBV6-2/TRBV6-3	TRBJ1-1	TGTGCCAGCAATCGGGACAGGGGTCTTATGAACACTGAAGCTTTCTTT	CASNRDRGLMNTEAFF
TRBD1	many	TRBV6-1	TRBJ2-3	TGTGCCAGCAGTGGCCAGACAGGGGCAGATACGCAGTATTTT	CASSGQTGADTQYF
TRBD1	-	TRBV5-1	TRBJ2-1	TGCGCCAGCAGTTTGGGGGACAGGCTCGAGAATGAGCAGTTCTTC	CASSLGDRLENEQFF
-	many	TRBV6-1	TRBJ1-1	TGTGCCAGCAGTTACAGAAGTGAAGCTTTCTTT	CASSYRSEAFF
TRBD2	many	TRBV13	TRBJ2-7	TGTGCCAGCAGCTTACCTCCGCGGGGGGGAGTTTCGCGGGAGCAGTACTTC	CASSLPPRGGVSREQYF
TRBD2	-	TRBV20-1	TRBJ2-3	TGCAGTGCTACCTCGACTAGCGGGAGCACAGGTACGCAGTATTTT	CSATSTSGSTGTQYF
-	many	TRBV3-1	TRBJ2-7	TGTGCCAGCAGCCAAGGAGTCAGGGAGACCTACGAGCAGTACTTC	CASSQGVRETYEQYF
TRBD1	many	TRBV20-1	TRBJ2-1	TGCAGTGCTAGAGATCCGGGACAGGGGAGGAATGAGCAGTTCTTC	CSARDPGQGRNEQFF
-	few	TRBV30	TRBJ2-2	TGTGCCTGGAGACGGTCCGGGGTAACCGGGGAGCTGTTTTTT	CAWRRSGVTGELFF
-	-	TRBV20-1	TRBJ1-2	TGCAGTGCCCGGACCAAGCAGAGTGGCTACACCTTC	CSARTKQSGYTF
TRBD1	few	TRBV3-1	TRBJ2-7	TGTGCCAGCAGCCCCCACAGGGGCGAGCAGTACTTC	CASSPHRGEQYF
-	many	TRBV6-1	TRBJ1-4	TGTGCCACCTCTGAGACCAGCCGGGGGGAAAAACTGTTTTTT	CATSETSRGEKLFF